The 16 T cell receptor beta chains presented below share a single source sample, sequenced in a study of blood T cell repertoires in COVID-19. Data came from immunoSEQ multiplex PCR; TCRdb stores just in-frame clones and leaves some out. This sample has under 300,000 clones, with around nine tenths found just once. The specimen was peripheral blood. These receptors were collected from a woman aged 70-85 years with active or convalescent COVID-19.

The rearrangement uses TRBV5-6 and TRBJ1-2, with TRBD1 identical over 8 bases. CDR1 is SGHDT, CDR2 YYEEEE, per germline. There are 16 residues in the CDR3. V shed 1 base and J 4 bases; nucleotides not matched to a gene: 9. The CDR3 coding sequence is TGTGCCAGCAGCTTGCGTCGGACAGGGAAGTTCTATGGCTACACCTTC. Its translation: CASSLRRTGKFYGYTF.

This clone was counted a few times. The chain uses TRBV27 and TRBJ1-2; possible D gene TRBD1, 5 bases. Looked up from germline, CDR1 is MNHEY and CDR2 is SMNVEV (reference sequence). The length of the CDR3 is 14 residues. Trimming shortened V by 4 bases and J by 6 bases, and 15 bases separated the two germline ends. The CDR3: CASSSWDFPHGYTF. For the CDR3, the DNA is TGTGCCAGCAGTTCTTGGGACTTTCCGCATGGCTACACCTTC.

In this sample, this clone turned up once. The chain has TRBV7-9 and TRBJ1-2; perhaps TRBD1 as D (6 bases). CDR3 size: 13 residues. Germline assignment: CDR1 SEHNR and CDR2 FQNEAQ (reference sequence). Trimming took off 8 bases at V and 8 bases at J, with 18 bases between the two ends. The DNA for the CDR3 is TGTGCCAGCGCGAGCCGAGGGGGTAGGGGCTACACCTTC. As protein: CASASRGGRGYTF.

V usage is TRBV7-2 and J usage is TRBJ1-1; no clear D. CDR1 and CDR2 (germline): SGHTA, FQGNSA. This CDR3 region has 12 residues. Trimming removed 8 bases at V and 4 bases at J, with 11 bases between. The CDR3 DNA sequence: TGTGCCAGCGGAGTGCTAACCACTGAAGCTTTCTTT. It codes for CASGVLTTEAFF.

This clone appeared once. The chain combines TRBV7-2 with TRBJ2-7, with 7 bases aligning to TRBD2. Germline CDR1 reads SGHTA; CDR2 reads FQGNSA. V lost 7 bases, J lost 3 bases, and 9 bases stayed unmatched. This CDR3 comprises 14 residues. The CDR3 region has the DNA TGTGCCAGCACCCCTACTAGCGTGAGCTACGAGCAGTACTTC. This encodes CASTPTSVSYEQYF. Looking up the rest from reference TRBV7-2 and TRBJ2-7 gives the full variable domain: GAGVSQSPSNKVTEKGKDVELRCDPISGHTALYWYRQSLGQGLEFLIYFQGNSAPDKSGLPSDRFSAERTGGSVSTLTIQRTQQEDSAVYLCASTPTSVSYEQYFGPGTRLTVT.

In nucleotides, the CDR3 is TGTGCCAGCAGCTTAACTCAGGGCGGGGGAGATGGCTACACCTTC. Its protein product is CASSLTQGGGDGYTF. V gene TRBV7-2 combines with J gene TRBJ1-2, with D possibly matching TRBD1 (5 bases). The ends were cut back, 2 bases at V and 6 bases at J, with 16 bases in the middle. The CDR3 is made up of 15 amino acids. Germline V lookup: CDR1 SGHTA, CDR2 FQGNSA.

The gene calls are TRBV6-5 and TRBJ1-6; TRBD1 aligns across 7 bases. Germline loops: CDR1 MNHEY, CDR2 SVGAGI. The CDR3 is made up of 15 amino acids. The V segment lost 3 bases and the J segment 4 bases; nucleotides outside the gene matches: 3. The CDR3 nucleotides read TGTGCCAGCAGTTATATGGGACAGTATAATTCACCCCTCCACTTT. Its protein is CASSYMGQYNSPLHF.

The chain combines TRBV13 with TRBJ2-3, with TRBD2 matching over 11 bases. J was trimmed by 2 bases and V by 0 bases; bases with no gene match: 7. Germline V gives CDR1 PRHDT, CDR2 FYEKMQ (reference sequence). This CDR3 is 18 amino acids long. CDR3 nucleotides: TGTGCCAGCAGCTTAGGCACCACTAGCGGGGGCCACACAGATACGCAGTATTTT. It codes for CASSLGTTSGGHTDTQYF.

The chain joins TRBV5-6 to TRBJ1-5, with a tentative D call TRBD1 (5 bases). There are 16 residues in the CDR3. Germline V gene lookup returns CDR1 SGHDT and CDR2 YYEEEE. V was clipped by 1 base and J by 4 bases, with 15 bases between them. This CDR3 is CASSLLGAGQNQPQHF. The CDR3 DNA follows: TGTGCCAGCAGCTTGCTTGGGGCAGGACAAAATCAGCCCCAGCATTTT.

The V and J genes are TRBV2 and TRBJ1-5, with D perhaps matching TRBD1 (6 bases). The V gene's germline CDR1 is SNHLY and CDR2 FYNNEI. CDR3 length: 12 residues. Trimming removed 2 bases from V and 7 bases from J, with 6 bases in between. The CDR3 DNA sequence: TGTGCCAGCAGTGAAACAGGGCAGCCCCAGCATTTT. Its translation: CASSETGQPQHF.

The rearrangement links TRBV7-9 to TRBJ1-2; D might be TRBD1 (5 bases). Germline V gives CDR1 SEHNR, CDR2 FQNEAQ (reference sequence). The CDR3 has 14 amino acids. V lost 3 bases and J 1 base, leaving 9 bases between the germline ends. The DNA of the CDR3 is TGTGCCAGCAGCTTGGAGACAGTTAACTATGGCTACACCTTC. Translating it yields CASSLETVNYGYTF. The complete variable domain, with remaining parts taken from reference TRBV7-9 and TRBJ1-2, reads DTGVSQNPRHKITKRGQNVTFRCDPISEHNRLYWYRQTLGQGPEFLTYFQNEAQLEKSRLLSDRFSAERPKGSFSTLEIQRTEQGDSAMYLCASSLETVNYGYTFGSGTRLTVV.

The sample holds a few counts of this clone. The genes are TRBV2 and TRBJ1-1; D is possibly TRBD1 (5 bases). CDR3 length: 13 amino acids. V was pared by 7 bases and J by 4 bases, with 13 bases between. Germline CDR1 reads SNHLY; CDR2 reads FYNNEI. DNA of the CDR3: TGTGCCAGCACAACCGGACAAGCCACTGAAGCTTTCTTT. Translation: CASTTGQATEAFF.

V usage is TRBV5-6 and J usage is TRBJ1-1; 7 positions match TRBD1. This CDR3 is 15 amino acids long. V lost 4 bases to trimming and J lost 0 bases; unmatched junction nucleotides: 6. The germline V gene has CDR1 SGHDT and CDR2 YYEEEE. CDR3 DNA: TGTGCCAGCAGCGCGGGACAGTCCATGAACACTGAAGCTTTCTTT. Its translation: CASSAGQSMNTEAFF.

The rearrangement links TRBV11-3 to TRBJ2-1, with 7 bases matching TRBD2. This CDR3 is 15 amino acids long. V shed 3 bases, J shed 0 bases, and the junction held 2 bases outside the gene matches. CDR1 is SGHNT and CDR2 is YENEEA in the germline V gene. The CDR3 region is CASSFAGDSYNEQFF. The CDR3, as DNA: TGTGCCAGCAGCTTCGCGGGGGACTCCTACAATGAGCAGTTCTTC.

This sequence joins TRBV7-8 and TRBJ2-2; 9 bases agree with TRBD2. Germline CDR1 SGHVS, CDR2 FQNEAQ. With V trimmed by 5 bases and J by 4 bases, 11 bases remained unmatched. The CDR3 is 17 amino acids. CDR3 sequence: CASSPRERGVVTGELFF. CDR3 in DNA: TGTGCCAGCAGCCCGAGAGAGCGGGGGGTGGTCACCGGGGAGCTGTTTTTT.

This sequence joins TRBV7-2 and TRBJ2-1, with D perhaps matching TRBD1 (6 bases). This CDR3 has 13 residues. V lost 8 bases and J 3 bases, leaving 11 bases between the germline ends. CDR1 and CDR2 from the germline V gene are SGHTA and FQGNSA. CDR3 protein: CASLGANYNEQFF. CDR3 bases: TGTGCCAGCTTGGGGGCCAACTACAATGAGCAGTTCTTC. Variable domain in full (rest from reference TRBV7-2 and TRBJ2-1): GAGVSQSPSNKVTEKGKDVELRCDPISGHTALYWYRQSLGQGLEFLIYFQGNSAPDKSGLPSDRFSAERTGGSVSTLTIQRTQQEDSAVYLCASLGANYNEQFFGPGTRLTVL.